These 18 T cell receptor beta chains share one sample of origin, sequenced in a study of spatial heterogeneity in lung cancer. These receptors are not linked to any known antigen. The time point was: sample taken at primary tumor resection. The study's findings and limits: How many expanded intratumoral alpha and beta TCRs were present tracked the tumor mutation count, which was a count of nonsynonymous mutations.

Each CDR3 protein is one row after TCRdb ran MiXCR on the 5' RACE reads. The table records 8,000 to 9,500 distinct CDR3 sequences, 2.5% to 3.5% of them present only once. The sample was lung tumor tissue, taken at surgery. The receptors derive from a male donor with early-stage non-small cell lung cancer.

By its share, this clonotype is large. The chain links TRBV11-2 to TRBJ1-2; D is uncertain. CDR1 and CDR2 (germline): SGHAT, FQNNGV. The CDR3 contains 11 residues. The V gene lost 5 bases and the J gene lost 6 bases, with 7 bases spanning the gap. The CDR3 here is CASSALDGYTF. The CDR3 DNA follows: TGTGCCAGCAGCGCCCTAGATGGCTACACCTTC. Full variable domain (rest looked up from reference TRBV11-2 and TRBJ1-2): EAGVAQSPRYKIIEKRQSVAFWCNPISGHATLYWYQQILGQGPKLLIQFQNNGVVDDSQLPKDRFSAERLKGVDSTLKIQPAKLEDSAVYLCASSALDGYTFGSGTRLTVV.

This clonotype was recorded many times. V gene TRBV7-2 combines with J gene TRBJ2-3, with D perhaps matching TRBD1 or TRBD2 (6 bases each). Trimming cost V 11 bases and J 1 base, with 16 bases left between them. There are 14 residues in the CDR3. Looked up from germline, CDR1 is SGHTA and CDR2 is FQGNSA. CDR3 DNA: TGTGCCTCTTGTCGGGGGCGGGGCACAGATACGCAGTATTTT. It is translated as CASCRGRGTDTQYF.

In its sample, this clonotype was seen many times. The chain carries TRBV5-1 and TRBJ1-5; 9 bases match TRBD1. Unmatched junction bases numbered 3, after V lost 4 bases and J lost 4 bases. This CDR3 comprises 14 residues. Per germline, CDR1 SGHRS and CDR2 YFSETQ. CDR3 bases: TGCGCCAGCAGCCCGGGGACAGGGAATCAGCCCCAGCATTTT. Its protein product is CASSPGTGNQPQHF. The full variable domain, its missing parts supplied by reference TRBV5-1 and TRBJ1-5, is KAGVTQTPRYLIKTRGQQVTLSCSPISGHRSVSWYQQTPGQGLQFLFEYFSETQRNKGNFPGRFSGRQFSNSRSEMNVSTLELGDSALYLCASSPGTGNQPQHFGDGTRLSIL.

This clonotype is deemed medium-sized (0.01 to 0.1%). This sequence joins TRBV20-1 and TRBJ2-5; 7 nucleotides line up with TRBD1. There are 15 residues in the CDR3. Germline V gives CDR1 DFQATT, CDR2 SNEGSKA (reference sequence). The V segment lost 3 bases and the J segment 1 base; nucleotides outside the gene matches: 8. The CDR3 nucleotides are TGCAGTGCTAGTAGACAGGGCTCCCCCCAAGAGACCCAGTACTTC. It specifies CSASRQGSPQETQYF.

This clonotype was counted many times. CDR3 DNA sequence: TGCGCCAGCAGCTTGGGCCTGGCGGTAGCCCAAGAGACCCAGTACTTC. Translated, it gives CASSLGLAVAQETQYF. The rearrangement uses TRBV5-1 and TRBJ2-5; D gene uncertain. Trimming pared 0 bases from V and 1 base from J, leaving 13 bases between. CDR3 length: 16 residues. Per the germline V gene, CDR1 is SGHRS and CDR2 is YFSETQ. The variable domain in full, completed from reference TRBV5-1 and TRBJ2-5, reads KAGVTQTPRYLIKTRGQQVTLSCSPISGHRSVSWYQQTPGQGLQFLFEYFSETQRNKGNFPGRFSGRQFSNSRSEMNVSTLELGDSALYLCASSLGLAVAQETQYFGPGTRLLVL.

This clonotype was counted ten times or more. CDR3: CSAAAWGGVDEQFF. The CDR3 nucleotides read TGCAGCGCTGCCGCCTGGGGGGGAGTGGATGAGCAGTTCTTC. The chain links TRBV29-1 to TRBJ2-1; 7 positions agree with TRBD2. V dropped 7 bases and J dropped 8; count of bases not matched to a gene: 14. Per germline, CDR1 SQVTM and CDR2 ANQGSEA. The length of the CDR3 is 14 residues.

This clonotype is labeled medium-sized (0.01 to 0.1%). V gene TRBV28 combines with J gene TRBJ2-1; possibly TRBD1 for D (5 bases). The CDR3 runs 14 residues. CDR1 is MDHEN, CDR2 SYDVKM, per germline. Trimming removed 7 bases from V and 6 bases from J, with 16 bases in between. In DNA form, the CDR3 reads TGTGCCAGCACAGTCCCAGGGAATGCCAATGAGCAGTTCTTC. This codes for CASTVPGNANEQFF.

This clonotype was counted at least ten times. The rearrangement joins TRBV15 to TRBJ1-4, with TRBD1 identical over 9 bases. This CDR3 has 14 amino acids. The V gene's germline CDR1 is LNHNV and CDR2 YYDKDF (reference sequence). V lost 5 bases, J lost 8 bases, and 6 bases stayed unmatched. The CDR3 nucleotides read TGTGCCACCAGCCACAGGGGGCTGGGAGAAAAACTGTTTTTT. Its translation: CATSHRGLGEKLFF.

This clonotype was counted ten times or more. The CDR3 nucleotides are TGTGCCAGCAGTAACAGGGGTTCCTCCTACGAGCAGTACTTC. Protein product: CASSNRGSSYEQYF. The chain has TRBV28 and TRBJ2-7, with 7 nucleotides matching TRBD1. CDR3 length: 14 residues. Germline CDR1 MDHEN, CDR2 SYDVKM. The V gene end was trimmed by 5 bases and the J gene end by 0 bases; junction bases not matched to a gene: 4.

This clonotype was observed many times. The V gene is TRBV2, the J gene TRBJ2-1, with 9 nucleotides matching TRBD2. Germline lookup yields CDR1 SNHLY and CDR2 FYNNEI. The CDR3 extends over 13 amino acids. Unmatched junction bases numbered 9, after V lost 11 bases and J lost 7 bases. Here the CDR3 reads CASRGGGANEQFF. CDR3 coding DNA: TGTGCCTCCCGGGGCGGGGGGGCAAATGAGCAGTTCTTC. The whole variable domain, filled in from reference TRBV2 and TRBJ2-1, reads EPEVTQTPSHQVTQMGQEVILRCVPISNHLYFYWYRQILGQKVEFLVSFYNNEISEKSEIFDDQFSVERPDGSNFTLKIRSTKLEDSAMYFCASRGGGANEQFFGPGTRLTVL.

This clonotype was picked up many times. This rearrangement joins TRBV11-2 to TRBJ2-7; 9 bases are a match to TRBD2. Germline assignment: CDR1 SGHAT and CDR2 FQNNGV. After removal of 5 bases from V and 5 bases from J, the junction contained 7 bases not matched to a gene. The CDR3 is made up of 14 amino acids. CDR3 bases: TGTGCCAGCAGCCCGAGCGGGGGGCCGAACGAGCAGTACTTC. It encodes CASSPSGGPNEQYF.

This clonotype showed up many times. V usage is TRBV7-9 and J usage is TRBJ2-2, with D perhaps TRBD1 or TRBD2 (5 bases each). Germline V lookup: CDR1 SEHNR, CDR2 FQNEAQ (reference sequence). The CDR3 runs 14 residues. V was shortened by 3 bases and J by 0 bases, with 5 bases between the two germline ends. The CDR3 DNA reads as TGTGCCAGCAGCTTGGGGGCGAACACCGGGGAGCTGTTTTTT. Amino acids: CASSLGANTGELFF. Full variable domain (remainder filled in from reference TRBV7-9 and TRBJ2-2): DTGVSQNPRHKITKRGQNVTFRCDPISEHNRLYWYRQTLGQGPEFLTYFQNEAQLEKSRLLSDRFSAERPKGSFSTLEIQRTEQGDSAMYLCASSLGANTGELFFGEGSRLTVL.

This clonotype was detected only a few times. The J gene is TRBJ1-1, the V gene TRBV12-3 or TRBV12-4; 12 positions match TRBD1. Germline trimming cut 3 bases from V and 4 bases from J; bases unmatched to any gene: 12. This CDR3 has 18 amino acids. The CDR3 nucleotides read TGTGCCAGCAGTTTTGGGATCGGGACAGGGGGCGCGGGCACTGAAGCTTTCTTT. It yields the protein CASSFGIGTGGAGTEAFF.

This clonotype ranks as medium-sized. V usage is TRBV20-1 and J usage is TRBJ2-4; D is unclear. The V end lost 4 bases, the J end lost 3 bases, and 10 bases lay between the germline ends. This CDR3 is 13 amino acids long. Germline V gene data show CDR1 as DFQATT and CDR2 as SNEGSKA (reference sequence). The CDR3 DNA reads TGCAGTGCTACCTTCAAGGTCAAAAACATTCAGTACTTC. As protein: CSATFKVKNIQYF.

This clonotype was seen many times. V gene TRBV7-2 combines with J gene TRBJ2-3, with D possibly matching TRBD1 (6 bases). This CDR3 is 13 amino acids long. CDR1 is SGHTA and CDR2 is FQGNSA in the germline V gene. The V gene lost 8 bases and the J gene lost 2 bases, with 11 bases spanning the gap. CDR3 protein: CASGGGLTDTQYF. DNA for the CDR3: TGTGCCAGCGGGGGCGGTCTCACAGATACGCAGTATTTT.

This clonotype appeared many times. The chain employs TRBV6-2 or TRBV6-3 and TRBJ2-7, with 7 bases lining up with TRBD1. This CDR3 contains 15 residues. Trimming at V came to 4 bases and at J to 2 bases, leaving 8 bases not matched to a gene. Germline CDR1 reads MNHEY; CDR2 reads SVGEGT. CDR3: CASSSTGQSTYEQYF. CDR3 nucleotide sequence: TGTGCCAGCAGTTCCACGGGACAGAGTACCTACGAGCAGTACTTC.

Within the sample, this clonotype is medium-sized. This chain uses TRBV19 with TRBJ2-1, with TRBD2 matching over 9 bases. Germline loops: CDR1 LNHDA, CDR2 SQIVND (reference sequence). Losses at the gene ends were 5 bases for V and 9 bases for J; bases not matched to a gene: 17. The CDR3 totals 17 residues. CDR3: CASSPPPGLARGGEQFF. The CDR3 DNA is TGTGCCAGTAGTCCGCCCCCGGGACTAGCAAGGGGAGGTGAGCAGTTCTTC. Complete variable domain (other parts from reference TRBV19 and TRBJ2-1): DGGITQSPKYLFRKEGQNVTLSCEQNLNHDAMYWYRQDPGQGLRLIYYSQIVNDFQKGDIAEGYSVSREKKESFPLTVTSAQKNPTAFYLCASSPPPGLARGGEQFFGPGTRLTVL.

This clonotype was detected ten times or more. The chain has TRBV11-3 and TRBJ2-2; TRBD1 matches 7 bases. CDR3 size: 15 residues. Losses at the gene ends were 4 bases for V and 0 bases for J; bases not matched to a gene: 2. Germline CDR1 reads SGHNT; CDR2 reads YENEEA. CDR3 sequence (DNA): TGTGCCAGCAGCTCTGGGACAGCGAACACCGGGGAGCTGTTTTTT. Translated, it gives CASSSGTANTGELFF.